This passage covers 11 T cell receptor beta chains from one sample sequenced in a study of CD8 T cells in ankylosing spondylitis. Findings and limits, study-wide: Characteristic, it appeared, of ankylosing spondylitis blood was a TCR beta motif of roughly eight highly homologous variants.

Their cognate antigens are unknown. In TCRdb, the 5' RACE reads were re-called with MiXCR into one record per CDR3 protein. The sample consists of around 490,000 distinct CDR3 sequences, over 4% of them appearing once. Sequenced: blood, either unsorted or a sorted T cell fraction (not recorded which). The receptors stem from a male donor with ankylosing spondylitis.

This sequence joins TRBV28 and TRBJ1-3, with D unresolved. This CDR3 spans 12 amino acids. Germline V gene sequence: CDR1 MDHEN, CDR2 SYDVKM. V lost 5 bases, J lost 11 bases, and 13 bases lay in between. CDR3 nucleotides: TGTGCCAGCAGTCTTAGGAGATTTCCCATATATTTT. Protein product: CASSLRRFPIYF.

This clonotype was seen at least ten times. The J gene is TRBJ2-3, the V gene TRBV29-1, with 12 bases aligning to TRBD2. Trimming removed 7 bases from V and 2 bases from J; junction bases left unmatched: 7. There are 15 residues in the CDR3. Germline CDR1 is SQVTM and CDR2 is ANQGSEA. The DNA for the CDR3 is TGCAGCGCCCAACTAGCGGGGGGATCCACAGATACGCAGTATTTT. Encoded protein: CSAQLAGGSTDTQYF.

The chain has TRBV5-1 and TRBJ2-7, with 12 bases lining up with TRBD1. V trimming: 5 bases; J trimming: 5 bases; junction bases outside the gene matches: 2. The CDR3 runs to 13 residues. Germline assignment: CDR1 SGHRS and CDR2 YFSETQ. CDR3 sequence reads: CASRGQGAHEQYF. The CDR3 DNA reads TGCGCCAGCAGGGGACAGGGGGCCCACGAGCAGTACTTC. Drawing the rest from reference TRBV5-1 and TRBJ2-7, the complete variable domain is KAGVTQTPRYLIKTRGQQVTLSCSPISGHRSVSWYQQTPGQGLQFLFEYFSETQRNKGNFPGRFSGRQFSNSRSEMNVSTLELGDSALYLCASRGQGAHEQYFGPGTRLTVT.

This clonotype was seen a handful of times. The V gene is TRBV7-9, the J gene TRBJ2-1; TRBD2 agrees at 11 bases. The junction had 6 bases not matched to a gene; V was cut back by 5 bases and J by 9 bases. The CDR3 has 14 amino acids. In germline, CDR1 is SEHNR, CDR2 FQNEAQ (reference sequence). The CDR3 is CASSLGTSGAEQFF. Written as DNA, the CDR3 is TGTGCCAGCAGCCTAGGGACTAGCGGAGCTGAGCAGTTCTTC.

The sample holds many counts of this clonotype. Written as DNA, the CDR3 is TGTGCCAGCAGCGTAACCGGGACTAGCGGTTCCAATGAGCAGTTCTTC. This translates into CASSVTGTSGSNEQFF. The chain carries TRBV7-2 and TRBJ2-1; 11 nucleotides match TRBD2. The germline V gene encodes CDR1 SGHTA and CDR2 FQGNSA. V was pared by 5 bases and J by 6 bases, with 9 bases of the junction left unmatched. The CDR3 has 16 residues. The full variable domain, with the rest looked up from reference TRBV7-2 and TRBJ2-1, is GAGVSQSPSNKVTEKGKDVELRCDPISGHTALYWYRQSLGQGLEFLIYFQGNSAPDKSGLPSDRFSAERTGGSVSTLTIQRTQQEDSAVYLCASSVTGTSGSNEQFFGPGTRLTVL.

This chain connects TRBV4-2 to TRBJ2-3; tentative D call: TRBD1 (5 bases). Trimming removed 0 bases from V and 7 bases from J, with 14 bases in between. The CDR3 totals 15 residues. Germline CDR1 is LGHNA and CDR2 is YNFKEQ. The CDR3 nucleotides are TGTGCCAGCAGCCAAGATTCCAGACAGAGGAATACGCAGTATTTT. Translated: CASSQDSRQRNTQYF.

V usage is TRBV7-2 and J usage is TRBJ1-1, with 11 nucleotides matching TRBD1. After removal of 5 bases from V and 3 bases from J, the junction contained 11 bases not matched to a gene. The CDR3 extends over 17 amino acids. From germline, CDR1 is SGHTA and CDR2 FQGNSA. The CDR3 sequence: CASSTRTGGIRYTEAFF. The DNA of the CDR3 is TGTGCCAGCAGCACGAGGACAGGGGGCATAAGGTACACTGAAGCTTTCTTT. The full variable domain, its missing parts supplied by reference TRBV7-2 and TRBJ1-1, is GAGVSQSPSNKVTEKGKDVELRCDPISGHTALYWYRQSLGQGLEFLIYFQGNSAPDKSGLPSDRFSAERTGGSVSTLTIQRTQQEDSAVYLCASSTRTGGIRYTEAFFGQGTRLTVV.

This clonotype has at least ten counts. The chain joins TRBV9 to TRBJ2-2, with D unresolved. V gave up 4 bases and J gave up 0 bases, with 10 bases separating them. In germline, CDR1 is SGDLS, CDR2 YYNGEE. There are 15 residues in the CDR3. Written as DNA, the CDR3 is TGTGCCAGCAGCCCTGACCATTCGAACACCGGGGAGCTGTTTTTT. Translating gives CASSPDHSNTGELFF.

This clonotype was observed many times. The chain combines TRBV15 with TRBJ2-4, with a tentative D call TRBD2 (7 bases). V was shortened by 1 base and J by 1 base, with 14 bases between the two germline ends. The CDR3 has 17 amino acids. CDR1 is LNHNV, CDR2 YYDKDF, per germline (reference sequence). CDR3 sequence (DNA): TGTGCCACCAGCAGAGGAGGGGGGGCTGTGGCCAAAAACATTCAGTACTTC. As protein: CATSRGGGAVAKNIQYF.

The DNA of the CDR3 is TGTGCCAGTACCCCCGGGCGGACCCTCGGTCCCCTCCACTTT. Its protein is CASTPGRTLGPLHF. V usage is TRBV19 and J usage is TRBJ1-6; D is ambiguous. The CDR3 is made up of 14 amino acids. The germline V and J ends were trimmed by 7 bases and 13 bases, with 20 bases remaining between them. Germline CDR1 LNHDA, CDR2 SQIVND (reference sequence).

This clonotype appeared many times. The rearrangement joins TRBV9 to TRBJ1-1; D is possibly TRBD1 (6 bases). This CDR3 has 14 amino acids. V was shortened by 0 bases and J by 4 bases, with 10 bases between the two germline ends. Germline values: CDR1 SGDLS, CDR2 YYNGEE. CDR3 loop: CASSVGGGITEAFF. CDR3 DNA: TGTGCCAGCAGCGTAGGAGGGGGGATCACTGAAGCTTTCTTT.